The entry below gives a single T cell receptor beta chain sequence along with its context. A previously described protocol, modified, built RNA-based TCR cDNA libraries. TCRdb re-called the 5' RACE reads through MiXCR, storing one row per CDR3 protein. The sample shows fewer than 450,000 distinct CDR3 sequences, over 25% of them seen only once. This CDR3 has 13 amino acids. Germline assignment: CDR1 MGHDK and CDR2 SYGVNS. V trimming: 4 bases; J trimming: 6 bases; junction bases outside the gene matches: 2. The data belong to a study of identical twins' blood T cells. Sequencing input: PBMCs. This receptor was obtained from a woman aged 18-49 years in good health. V is TRBV25-1 and J is TRBJ1-4; 7 positions agree with TRBD1. CDR3 nucleotide sequence: TGTGCCAGCAGTGGACAGGGATATGAAAAACTGTTTTTT. This codes for CASSGQGYEKLFF.